One sample yielded the 20 T cell receptor beta chains listed below, sequenced in a study of blood T cell repertoires in COVID-19. Using immunoSEQ multiplex PCR, the repertoire was profiled, and TCRdb retains in-frame clones only, with some absent. The sample yields 150,000 to 200,000 clones, approximately 89% seen once. The specimen sequenced was peripheral blood. The receptors here all came from a man between 65 and 85 years old with acute or convalescent COVID-19.

The chain uses TRBV28 and TRBJ1-3, with D perhaps TRBD1 (5 bases). The CDR3 covers 14 residues. V was trimmed by 11 bases and J by 3 bases, leaving 17 bases between them. Germline V gene data show CDR1 as MDHEN and CDR2 as SYDVKM. CDR3 in amino acids: CASVWGEGGNTIYF. The CDR3 coding sequence is TGTGCCTCAGTTTGGGGGGAAGGTGGAAACACCATATATTTT.

Comments on this clone: At one boundary the junction diverges from the germline segment, which might be a read error. The V call is TRBV6-5, the J call TRBJ1-2, with 7 bases aligning to TRBD1. In germline, CDR1 is MNHEY, CDR2 SVGAGI. The CDR3 contains 13 residues. The CDR3 bases are TGTGCCAGCACCCAAACAGGGGTCGCCTCTTTAGCCTTC. Translating it yields CASTQTGVASLAF.

The genes are TRBV5-6 and TRBJ1-3; TRBD1 is a possible D gene (6 bases). V lost 0 bases and J 4 bases, leaving 17 bases between the germline ends. This CDR3 spans 17 amino acids. Looked up from germline, CDR1 is SGHDT and CDR2 is YYEEEE. CDR3 sequence (DNA): TGTGCCAGCAGCTTGGTGGGGGCCCTCCTTGGAGGAAACACCATATATTTT. Translation: CASSLVGALLGGNTIYF.

This chain connects TRBV5-6 to TRBJ2-3; 9 bases fit TRBD1. The V gene end was trimmed by 6 bases and the J gene end by 5 bases; junction bases not matched to a gene: 10. CDR3 size: 15 residues. CDR1 is SGHDT, CDR2 YYEEEE, per germline. CDR3 protein: CASNLGGQGRDTQYF. DNA of the CDR3: TGTGCCAGCAACCTGGGAGGACAGGGGAGAGATACGCAGTATTTT.

The chain couples TRBV5-4 to TRBJ2-1; 8 bases fit TRBD1. The CDR3 spans 14 residues. CDR1 is SGHNT and CDR2 is YYREEE in the germline V gene (reference sequence). Unmatched junction bases numbered 9, after V lost 4 bases and J lost 9 bases. CDR3 sequence: CASSPGDRPAEQFF. CDR3 DNA: TGTGCCAGCAGCCCGGGGGACAGGCCTGCTGAGCAGTTCTTC.

The chain joins TRBV6-5 to TRBJ1-6; D is unclear. The CDR3 contains 12 residues. The V end lost 2 bases, the J end lost 9 bases, and 5 bases lay between the germline ends. Germline V lookup: CDR1 MNHEY, CDR2 SVGAGI. This chain's CDR3 is CASSYRGSPLHF. For the CDR3, the DNA is TGTGCCAGCAGTTACCGGGGTTCACCCCTCCACTTT.

The chain has TRBV4-1 and TRBJ2-3; 16 bases line up with TRBD2. V lost 4 bases to trimming and J lost 0 bases; unmatched junction nucleotides: 4. Germline CDR1 and CDR2: MGHRA and YSYEKL. The CDR3 runs 18 residues. CDR3 in amino acids: CASSRGLAGGPSTDTQYF. The CDR3 DNA follows: TGCGCCAGCAGCCGGGGACTAGCGGGGGGGCCGAGCACAGATACGCAGTATTTT.

The chain is built from TRBV7-2 and TRBJ1-2; 10 nucleotides match TRBD1. The CDR3 covers 14 residues. Germline V gene lookup returns CDR1 SGHTA and CDR2 FQGNSA. The V and J ends lost 4 bases and 7 bases, in that order; junction bases with no gene match: 6. The CDR3: CASSSRQGAGGYTF. In nucleotides, the CDR3 is TGTGCCAGCAGCTCTAGACAGGGGGCAGGTGGCTACACCTTC.

The chain uses TRBV6-2 or TRBV6-3 and TRBJ2-1, with 7 positions matching TRBD2. Per germline, CDR1 MNHEY and CDR2 SVGEGT. The length of the CDR3 is 12 residues. Trimming removed 6 bases from V and 6 bases from J; junction bases left unmatched: 2. In DNA, the CDR3 is TGTGCCAGCAGCATAGCGGGCAATGAGCAGTTCTTC. Residues: CASSIAGNEQFF.

This clone was counted once. The chain recombines TRBV29-1 with TRBJ1-2; no firm D call. V was cut by 2 bases and J by 5 bases, with 3 bases left in between. Per the germline V gene, CDR1 is SQVTM and CDR2 is ANQGSEA. The CDR3 loop spans 10 amino acids. CDR3 protein: CSVEHYGYTF. CDR3 bases: TGCAGCGTTGAACATTATGGCTACACCTTC.

The chain is built from TRBV5-1 and TRBJ1-2; D ambiguous. This CDR3 has 13 residues. Germline loops: CDR1 SGHRS, CDR2 YFSETQ. Trimming stripped 5 bases from V and 8 bases from J, with 16 bases between. The CDR3 DNA is TGCGCCAGCAGACCGACATATATGTGGGGCTACACCTTC. As protein: CASRPTYMWGYTF.

This chain joins TRBV29-1 and TRBJ1-3; no firm D call. V was pared by 7 bases and J by 4 bases, with 17 bases between. The CDR3 length is 14 residues. Per germline, CDR1 SQVTM and CDR2 ANQGSEA. The CDR3 reads CSASGYGGGNTIYF. The CDR3 nucleotides read TGCAGCGCGTCGGGATACGGAGGCGGAAACACCATATATTTT.

This chain connects TRBV4-2 to TRBJ2-5; possible D gene TRBD2, 7 bases. V lost 1 base, J lost 3 bases, and 15 bases lay in between. This CDR3 contains 16 residues. The V gene's germline CDR1 is LGHNA and CDR2 YNFKEQ. As DNA, the CDR3 is TGTGCCAGCAGCCAAGCCGGCGGGGGCTTGGAAGAGACCCAGTACTTC. Translating gives CASSQAGGGLEETQYF.

The chain recombines TRBV2 with TRBJ2-4, with a weak D call TRBD1 (6 bases). V was pared by 4 bases and J by 9 bases, with 10 bases between. From germline, CDR1 is SNHLY and CDR2 FYNNEI. The CDR3 length is 12 residues. The CDR3 nucleotides read TGTGCCAGCAGTGCCTTAGGGGGCATTCAGTACTTC. It specifies CASSALGGIQYF.

CDR3 nucleotides: TGTGCCAGCAGTTTATGGGCCCTTCAGGATACGCAGTATTTT. Its protein is CASSLWALQDTQYF. This rearrangement joins TRBV27 to TRBJ2-3, with unresolved D. The CDR3 loop spans 14 amino acids. Per the germline V gene, CDR1 is MNHEY and CDR2 is SMNVEV (reference sequence). With 1 base removed from V and 6 bases from J, the gap between germline ends came to 11 bases.

This chain joins TRBV12-3 or TRBV12-4 and TRBJ2-1, with D tentatively TRBD2 (7 bases). The CDR3 has 13 residues. The V end lost 5 bases, the J end lost 7 bases, and 12 bases lay between the germline ends. The CDR3 region is CASSRGGWNEQFF. Written as DNA, the CDR3 is TGTGCCAGCAGTAGGGGGGGATGGAATGAGCAGTTCTTC.

The chain uses TRBV27 and TRBJ2-7; TRBD2 aligns across 12 bases. V lost 2 bases and J lost 8; bases outside the gene matches: 19. Germline V gene data show CDR1 as MNHEY and CDR2 as SMNVEV (reference sequence). The CDR3 is made up of 19 amino acids. CDR3 sequence: CASSLVGGGRTSGTAKQYF. The CDR3 nucleotides are TGTGCCAGCAGTTTAGTCGGAGGGGGCCGGACTAGCGGGACGGCGAAGCAGTACTTC.

This sequence joins TRBV7-2 and TRBJ1-5, with D maybe TRBD1 (5 bases). The germline V gene encodes CDR1 SGHTA and CDR2 FQGNSA. The CDR3 runs to 14 residues. V dropped 5 bases and J dropped 3 bases, with 11 bases sitting between them. The CDR3 region is CASSPSTDNQPQHF. In DNA form, the CDR3 reads TGTGCCAGCAGCCCCTCGACAGACAATCAGCCCCAGCATTTT.

The gene calls are TRBV5-1 and TRBJ1-6, with D possibly being TRBD1 (6 bases). The CDR3 totals 14 residues. The ends were cut back, 7 bases at V and 6 bases at J, with 14 bases in the middle. Germline CDR1 SGHRS, CDR2 YFSETQ. The CDR3: CASRTGLLNSPLHF. CDR3 nucleotide sequence: TGCGCCAGCCGAACAGGGCTTCTTAATTCACCCCTCCACTTT.

The J gene is TRBJ2-1, the V gene TRBV28; 10 bases align to TRBD2. CDR1 and CDR2 from the germline V gene are MDHEN and SYDVKM. This CDR3 spans 16 amino acids. V lost 5 bases, J lost 4 bases, and 8 bases stayed unmatched. CDR3 residues: CASSPPGTSVYNEQFF. CDR3 in DNA: TGTGCCAGCAGTCCCCCCGGGACTAGCGTATACAATGAGCAGTTCTTC.